The clone carrying this T cell receptor (beta chain) was observed a handful of times. The antigen is undetermined. Gene names refer to mouse genes. The CDR3 end falls 1 residue outside the read, so it is completed with the germline J gene. TCRbeta CDR3 was sequenced at survey depth with template counts. Assay used: immunoSEQ multiplex PCR; TCRdb lists only in-frame clones, some missing. The sample consists of over 6,500 clones, around 47% of them appearing once. The time point: mouse harvest day 7 after allogeneic transplant. Mouse grafts combined 10^7 T-cell-depleted bone marrow cells with 10^6 splenic CD5+ T cells. This mouse GVHD model was MHC-mismatched B6 to BALB/c, profiled day 7 or 14. The data originate from a study of tissue T cells after allogeneic stem cell transplantation. Broader study findings: Motif-based clustering found tissue-specific repertoire signatures shared across patients, though few clones were shared. Tissue-detected TCR repertoire was only partly captured by blood and spleen T cells.

The CDR3 totals 13 residues. With V trimmed by 5 bases and J by 4 bases, 4 bases remained unmatched. Per the germline V gene, CDR1 is SNHLY and CDR2 is FYNGKV (reference sequence). This sequence joins TRBV3 and TRBJ1-2, with TRBD1 matching 7 bases. Input material: lymph node tissue. The receptor's source is a female BALB/c mouse given C57BL/6 T cells with graft-versus-host disease after an allogeneic hematopoietic cell transplant. The chain's CDR3 is CASSPDRTSDYTF. The DNA read from the CDR3 is TGTGCCAGCAGCCCGGACAGGACCTCCGACTACACC.